These 23 T cell receptor beta chains came from one sample sequenced in a study of identical twins. TCRdb called the 5' RACE reads again in MiXCR, with one record for every CDR3 protein. The sample includes 1,800,000 or so distinct CDR3 sequences, more than 30% of them seen just once. The sequenced material came from cord blood. The origin of the receptors is a newborn girl in good health.

This clonotype was counted only a few times. The chain carries TRBV6-5 and TRBJ2-3; TRBD2 agrees at 11 bases. J lost 3 bases, V lost 2 bases, and 7 bases had no gene match. CDR3 length: 17 amino acids. CDR1 and CDR2 (germline): MNHEY, SVGAGI. The CDR3 nucleotides are TGTGCCAGCAGTTACCTACTAGCGGGAGATTGGACAGATACGCAGTATTTT. Its protein is CASSYLLAGDWTDTQYF.

This chain connects TRBV12-3 or TRBV12-4 to TRBJ1-1; D possibly corresponds to TRBD1 (5 bases). The length of the CDR3 is 12 residues. The V and J ends lost 6 bases and 7 bases respectively, with 12 bases between them. The CDR3 nucleotides read TGTGCCAGCAGGTCGACAGAAGTTGAAGCTTTCTTT. Protein product: CASRSTEVEAFF.

This clonotype appeared many times. The V and J genes are TRBV5-1 and TRBJ2-1; TRBD2 matches at 9 bases. CDR1 SGHRS and CDR2 YFSETQ come from the germline V gene. The CDR3 has 16 residues. The V gene end was trimmed by 1 base and the J gene end by 4 bases; junction bases not matched to a gene: 6. The CDR3 sequence: CASSLLGLARYNEQFF. CDR3 in DNA: TGCGCCAGCAGCTTGCTCGGACTAGCGCGGTACAATGAGCAGTTCTTC. The entire variable domain, with the rest obtained from reference TRBV5-1 and TRBJ2-1, is as follows: KAGVTQTPRYLIKTRGQQVTLSCSPISGHRSVSWYQQTPGQGLQFLFEYFSETQRNKGNFPGRFSGRQFSNSRSEMNVSTLELGDSALYLCASSLLGLARYNEQFFGPGTRLTVL.

The chain uses TRBV3-1 and TRBJ1-6; 12 bases are a match to TRBD1. After removal of 3 bases from V and 7 bases from J, the junction contained 10 bases not matched to a gene. CDR1 and CDR2 from the germline V gene are LGHDT and YNNKEL (reference sequence). This CDR3 has 18 residues. The CDR3 DNA follows: TGTGCCAGCAGCCAGAGGGACAGGGGGCGCATGGCGAATTCACCCCTCCACTTT. It is translated as CASSQRDRGRMANSPLHF.

This chain links TRBV11-2 with TRBJ1-6; D unresolved. This CDR3 is built from 15 residues. From germline, CDR1 is SGHAT and CDR2 FQNNGV. Trimming stripped 5 bases from V and 6 bases from J, with 14 bases between. The CDR3: CASSPHRALNSPLHF. CDR3 nucleotides: TGTGCCAGCAGCCCCCATCGGGCCCTTAATTCACCCCTCCACTTT.

This clonotype was recorded a few times. The V and J genes are TRBV20-1 and TRBJ2-7, with D possibly TRBD2 on 6 matching bases. This CDR3 region has 13 residues. Trimming cost V 4 bases and J 0 bases, with 10 bases left between them. CDR1 is DFQATT and CDR2 is SNEGSKA in the germline V gene (reference sequence). This chain's CDR3 is CSAKLAASYEQYF. CDR3 coding DNA: TGCAGTGCTAAACTAGCAGCCTCCTACGAGCAGTACTTC.

The chain couples TRBV27 to TRBJ1-2; no clear D gene. CDR3 length equals 14 residues. V was trimmed by 3 bases and J by 3 bases, leaving 11 bases between them. Looked up from germline, CDR1 is MNHEY and CDR2 is SMNVEV (reference sequence). The CDR3 spells CASSLLGPDYGYTF. The CDR3, as DNA: TGTGCCAGCAGTTTGTTAGGGCCGGACTATGGCTACACCTTC.

The V call is TRBV4-1, the J call TRBJ2-2, with no clear D. Germline V gene lookup returns CDR1 MGHRA and CDR2 YSYEKL. This CDR3 is built from 16 residues. Trimming removed 6 bases from V and 0 bases from J, with 14 bases in between. The CDR3 region is CASSRDWFANTGELFF. The CDR3 coding sequence is TGCGCCAGCAGTCGTGACTGGTTCGCGAACACCGGGGAGCTGTTTTTT.

The chain couples TRBV28 to TRBJ2-5, with D possibly being TRBD1 (6 bases). The V end lost 10 bases, the J end lost 1 base, and 13 bases lay between the germline ends. Germline-derived CDR1 and CDR2 are MDHEN and SYDVKM. The CDR3 runs to 13 residues. CDR3 amino acids: CATHTGSQETQYF. DNA of the CDR3: TGTGCCACCCACACAGGGTCCCAAGAGACCCAGTACTTC.

There are a few counts of this clonotype. The chain combines TRBV7-9 with TRBJ1-4, with TRBD1 as a possible D gene (6 bases). The CDR3 has 15 amino acids. Germline-derived CDR1 and CDR2 are SEHNR and FQNEAQ (reference sequence). V shed 5 bases and J shed 7 bases, with 17 bases lying between them. The CDR3: CASSPSGQQPEKLFF. CDR3 in DNA: TGTGCCAGCAGCCCCTCCGGACAGCAACCTGAAAAACTGTTTTTT.

V usage is TRBV11-2 and J usage is TRBJ2-2, with a weak D call TRBD2 (6 bases). The CDR3 covers 18 residues. Trimming stripped 1 base from V and 7 bases from J, with 22 bases between. The V gene's germline CDR1 is SGHAT and CDR2 FQNNGV. CDR3 nucleotides: TGTGCCAGCAGCTTAGTCAGTGGGGTGACCCACGGGAGCGGGGAGCTGTTTTTT. Translation gives CASSLVSGVTHGSGELFF.

The CDR3 DNA sequence: TGTGCCAGCAGGGCCGGGACAGGGGGCGAAGCTTTCTTT. Its protein is CASRAGTGGEAFF. The chain combines TRBV2 with TRBJ1-1; 12 nucleotides match TRBD1. The V and J ends lost 6 bases and 8 bases, in that order; junction bases with no gene match: 4. The length of the CDR3 is 13 residues. From germline, CDR1 is SNHLY and CDR2 FYNNEI.

The V call is TRBV6-1, the J call TRBJ1-1; TRBD1 might be the D (5 bases). CDR1 and CDR2 (germline): MNHNS, SASEGT. The length of the CDR3 is 14 residues. Trimming cost V 2 bases and J 8 bases, with 15 bases left between them. CDR3 residues: CASSENRSGPEAFF. CDR3 DNA sequence: TGTGCCAGCAGTGAAAATCGATCGGGGCCCGAAGCTTTCTTT.

This clonotype has more than one count but fewer than ten. The rearrangement links TRBV28 to TRBJ2-7, with TRBD2 matching over 12 bases. The CDR3 has 17 amino acids. CDR1 and CDR2 from the germline V gene are MDHEN and SYDVKM. V lost 5 bases and J lost 4; bases outside the gene matches: 12. Here the CDR3 reads CASSPDRNLAGGYEQYF. In DNA form, the CDR3 reads TGTGCCAGCAGTCCGGACAGAAACCTAGCGGGAGGGTACGAGCAGTACTTC.

This clonotype was observed a handful of times. V gene TRBV20-1 combines with J gene TRBJ2-5; D is perhaps TRBD2 (5 bases). CDR1 and CDR2 from the germline V gene are DFQATT and SNEGSKA (reference sequence). Trimming removed 5 bases from V and 4 bases from J, with 17 bases in between. The CDR3 runs 14 residues. The CDR3 region has the DNA TGCAGTGCTCCCTGGACTGGAGGTGGAGAGACCCAGTACTTC. Protein: CSAPWTGGGETQYF.

The rearrangement uses TRBV20-1 and TRBJ2-2, with D unclear. This CDR3 has 13 residues. Per germline, CDR1 DFQATT and CDR2 SNEGSKA (reference sequence). V lost 3 bases, J lost 4 bases, and 9 bases lay in between. In DNA form, the CDR3 reads TGCAGTGCTAGTCCCCGGAGCACCGGGGAGCTGTTTTTT. Protein sequence: CSASPRSTGELFF.

Concerning this clonotype itself: A junction boundary mismatches the germline segment, possibly from a read error. This CDR3 is CASSSAKNIQCF. The DNA for the CDR3 is TGTGCCAGCAGTTCTGCCAAAAACATTCAGTGCTTC. The V call is TRBV6-5, the J call TRBJ2-4; D is undetermined. Germline CDR1 and CDR2: MNHEY and SVGAGI. The CDR3 totals 12 residues.

Only a few counts were recorded for this clonotype. The rearrangement uses TRBV7-2 and TRBJ1-5; D unclear. Trimming left V 1 base short and J 6 bases short, with 10 bases between. From germline, CDR1 is SGHTA and CDR2 FQGNSA. This CDR3 has 14 amino acids. The CDR3 sequence: CASSLGLSFQPQHF. The CDR3 DNA sequence: TGTGCCAGCAGCTTAGGACTTAGCTTTCAGCCCCAGCATTTT.

This rearrangement joins TRBV2 to TRBJ2-7; the D gene is possibly TRBD2 (6 bases). The V and J ends lost 8 bases and 4 bases respectively, with 27 bases between them. The CDR3 totals 17 residues. Germline CDR1 reads SNHLY; CDR2 reads FYNNEI. The CDR3 DNA sequence: TGTGCCAGCGGTTCTCCCCCTTTACACCCCGGGGGATACGAGCAGTACTTC. This translates into CASGSPPLHPGGYEQYF.

This clonotype was seen a handful of times. The chain carries TRBV7-8 and TRBJ2-3; the match to TRBD2 covers 8 bases. CDR3 size: 21 residues. J was trimmed by 1 base and V by 1 base; bases with no gene match: 19. From germline, CDR1 is SGHVS and CDR2 FQNEAQ. Written as DNA, the CDR3 is TGTGCCAGCAGCTTAGGGCTTGGTATATGTCTTGGGACTAGGTGCACAGATACGCAGTATTTT. This codes for CASSLGLGICLGTRCTDTQYF. Variable domain in full (rest from reference TRBV7-8 and TRBJ2-3): GAGVSQSPRYKVAKRGQDVALRCDPISGHVSLFWYQQALGQGPEFLTYFQNEAQLDKSGLPSDRFFAERPEGSVSTLKIQRTQQEDSAVYLCASSLGLGICLGTRCTDTQYFGPGTRLTVL.

J is TRBJ2-3 and V is TRBV25-1; 9 bases line up with TRBD1. The CDR3 runs to 15 residues. Germline lookup yields CDR1 MGHDK and CDR2 SYGVNS. With V trimmed by 4 bases and J by 3 bases, 5 bases remained unmatched. The CDR3 bases are TGTGCCAGCAGTGTCCGGGACAGGGAGACAGATACGCAGTATTTT. Residues: CASSVRDRETDTQYF.

The chain combines TRBV12-3 or TRBV12-4 with TRBJ2-3; 12 bases agree with TRBD2. With V trimmed by 6 bases and J by 4 bases, 23 bases remained unmatched. This CDR3 spans 21 amino acids. CDR3 coding DNA: TGTGCCAGCAGACGCAAGGGTGGGCTAGCGGGAGGGGGGCTCTTCGCAGATACGCAGTATTTT. The encoded protein is CASRRKGGLAGGGLFADTQYF.

This clonotype was seen only a few times. The chain carries TRBV5-1 and TRBJ1-2; D is unresolved. V lost 5 bases, J lost 2 bases, and 10 bases lay in between. The germline CDR1 and CDR2 sequences are SGHRS and YFSETQ. This CDR3 spans 13 amino acids. The CDR3 sequence is CASSSQPNYGYTF. The CDR3 DNA sequence: TGCGCCAGCAGTAGTCAGCCCAACTATGGCTACACCTTC. The complete variable domain, with remaining parts taken from reference TRBV5-1 and TRBJ1-2, reads KAGVTQTPRYLIKTRGQQVTLSCSPISGHRSVSWYQQTPGQGLQFLFEYFSETQRNKGNFPGRFSGRQFSNSRSEMNVSTLELGDSALYLCASSSQPNYGYTFGSGTRLTVV.